Listed here is a single T cell receptor beta chain. The data stem from a study of blood T cell repertoires in COVID-19. On the study more broadly: PBMCs, B-cell-depleted T cells, or T cells were the source of the cDNA or gDNA that made up the material.

Assay: immunoSEQ multiplex PCR; the TCRdb copy retains only in-frame clones and omits some. The sample includes about 300,000 clones, over 75% of them seen just once. Participant age was roughly 18 to 90 years, and participants resided in about 25 US areas. Cohorts were based on clinical histories the participants reported. Two negative PCRs, clearance, or symptom resolution were required of recovered Cohort 3 donors. Sequenced: PBMCs or T cells enriched from blood (not recorded which). The sequence was collected from a woman aged 18-29 years who had recovered from COVID-19.

CDR3 sequence reads: CASTSIDSTEAFF. The CDR3 DNA is TGTGCCAGTACCTCTATCGACAGTACTGAAGCTTTCTTT. The chain carries TRBV19 and TRBJ1-1; weak D call: TRBD1 (5 bases). This CDR3 spans 13 amino acids. Trimming took off 7 bases at V and 5 bases at J, with 14 bases between the two ends. Germline V gives CDR1 LNHDA, CDR2 SQIVND (reference sequence).